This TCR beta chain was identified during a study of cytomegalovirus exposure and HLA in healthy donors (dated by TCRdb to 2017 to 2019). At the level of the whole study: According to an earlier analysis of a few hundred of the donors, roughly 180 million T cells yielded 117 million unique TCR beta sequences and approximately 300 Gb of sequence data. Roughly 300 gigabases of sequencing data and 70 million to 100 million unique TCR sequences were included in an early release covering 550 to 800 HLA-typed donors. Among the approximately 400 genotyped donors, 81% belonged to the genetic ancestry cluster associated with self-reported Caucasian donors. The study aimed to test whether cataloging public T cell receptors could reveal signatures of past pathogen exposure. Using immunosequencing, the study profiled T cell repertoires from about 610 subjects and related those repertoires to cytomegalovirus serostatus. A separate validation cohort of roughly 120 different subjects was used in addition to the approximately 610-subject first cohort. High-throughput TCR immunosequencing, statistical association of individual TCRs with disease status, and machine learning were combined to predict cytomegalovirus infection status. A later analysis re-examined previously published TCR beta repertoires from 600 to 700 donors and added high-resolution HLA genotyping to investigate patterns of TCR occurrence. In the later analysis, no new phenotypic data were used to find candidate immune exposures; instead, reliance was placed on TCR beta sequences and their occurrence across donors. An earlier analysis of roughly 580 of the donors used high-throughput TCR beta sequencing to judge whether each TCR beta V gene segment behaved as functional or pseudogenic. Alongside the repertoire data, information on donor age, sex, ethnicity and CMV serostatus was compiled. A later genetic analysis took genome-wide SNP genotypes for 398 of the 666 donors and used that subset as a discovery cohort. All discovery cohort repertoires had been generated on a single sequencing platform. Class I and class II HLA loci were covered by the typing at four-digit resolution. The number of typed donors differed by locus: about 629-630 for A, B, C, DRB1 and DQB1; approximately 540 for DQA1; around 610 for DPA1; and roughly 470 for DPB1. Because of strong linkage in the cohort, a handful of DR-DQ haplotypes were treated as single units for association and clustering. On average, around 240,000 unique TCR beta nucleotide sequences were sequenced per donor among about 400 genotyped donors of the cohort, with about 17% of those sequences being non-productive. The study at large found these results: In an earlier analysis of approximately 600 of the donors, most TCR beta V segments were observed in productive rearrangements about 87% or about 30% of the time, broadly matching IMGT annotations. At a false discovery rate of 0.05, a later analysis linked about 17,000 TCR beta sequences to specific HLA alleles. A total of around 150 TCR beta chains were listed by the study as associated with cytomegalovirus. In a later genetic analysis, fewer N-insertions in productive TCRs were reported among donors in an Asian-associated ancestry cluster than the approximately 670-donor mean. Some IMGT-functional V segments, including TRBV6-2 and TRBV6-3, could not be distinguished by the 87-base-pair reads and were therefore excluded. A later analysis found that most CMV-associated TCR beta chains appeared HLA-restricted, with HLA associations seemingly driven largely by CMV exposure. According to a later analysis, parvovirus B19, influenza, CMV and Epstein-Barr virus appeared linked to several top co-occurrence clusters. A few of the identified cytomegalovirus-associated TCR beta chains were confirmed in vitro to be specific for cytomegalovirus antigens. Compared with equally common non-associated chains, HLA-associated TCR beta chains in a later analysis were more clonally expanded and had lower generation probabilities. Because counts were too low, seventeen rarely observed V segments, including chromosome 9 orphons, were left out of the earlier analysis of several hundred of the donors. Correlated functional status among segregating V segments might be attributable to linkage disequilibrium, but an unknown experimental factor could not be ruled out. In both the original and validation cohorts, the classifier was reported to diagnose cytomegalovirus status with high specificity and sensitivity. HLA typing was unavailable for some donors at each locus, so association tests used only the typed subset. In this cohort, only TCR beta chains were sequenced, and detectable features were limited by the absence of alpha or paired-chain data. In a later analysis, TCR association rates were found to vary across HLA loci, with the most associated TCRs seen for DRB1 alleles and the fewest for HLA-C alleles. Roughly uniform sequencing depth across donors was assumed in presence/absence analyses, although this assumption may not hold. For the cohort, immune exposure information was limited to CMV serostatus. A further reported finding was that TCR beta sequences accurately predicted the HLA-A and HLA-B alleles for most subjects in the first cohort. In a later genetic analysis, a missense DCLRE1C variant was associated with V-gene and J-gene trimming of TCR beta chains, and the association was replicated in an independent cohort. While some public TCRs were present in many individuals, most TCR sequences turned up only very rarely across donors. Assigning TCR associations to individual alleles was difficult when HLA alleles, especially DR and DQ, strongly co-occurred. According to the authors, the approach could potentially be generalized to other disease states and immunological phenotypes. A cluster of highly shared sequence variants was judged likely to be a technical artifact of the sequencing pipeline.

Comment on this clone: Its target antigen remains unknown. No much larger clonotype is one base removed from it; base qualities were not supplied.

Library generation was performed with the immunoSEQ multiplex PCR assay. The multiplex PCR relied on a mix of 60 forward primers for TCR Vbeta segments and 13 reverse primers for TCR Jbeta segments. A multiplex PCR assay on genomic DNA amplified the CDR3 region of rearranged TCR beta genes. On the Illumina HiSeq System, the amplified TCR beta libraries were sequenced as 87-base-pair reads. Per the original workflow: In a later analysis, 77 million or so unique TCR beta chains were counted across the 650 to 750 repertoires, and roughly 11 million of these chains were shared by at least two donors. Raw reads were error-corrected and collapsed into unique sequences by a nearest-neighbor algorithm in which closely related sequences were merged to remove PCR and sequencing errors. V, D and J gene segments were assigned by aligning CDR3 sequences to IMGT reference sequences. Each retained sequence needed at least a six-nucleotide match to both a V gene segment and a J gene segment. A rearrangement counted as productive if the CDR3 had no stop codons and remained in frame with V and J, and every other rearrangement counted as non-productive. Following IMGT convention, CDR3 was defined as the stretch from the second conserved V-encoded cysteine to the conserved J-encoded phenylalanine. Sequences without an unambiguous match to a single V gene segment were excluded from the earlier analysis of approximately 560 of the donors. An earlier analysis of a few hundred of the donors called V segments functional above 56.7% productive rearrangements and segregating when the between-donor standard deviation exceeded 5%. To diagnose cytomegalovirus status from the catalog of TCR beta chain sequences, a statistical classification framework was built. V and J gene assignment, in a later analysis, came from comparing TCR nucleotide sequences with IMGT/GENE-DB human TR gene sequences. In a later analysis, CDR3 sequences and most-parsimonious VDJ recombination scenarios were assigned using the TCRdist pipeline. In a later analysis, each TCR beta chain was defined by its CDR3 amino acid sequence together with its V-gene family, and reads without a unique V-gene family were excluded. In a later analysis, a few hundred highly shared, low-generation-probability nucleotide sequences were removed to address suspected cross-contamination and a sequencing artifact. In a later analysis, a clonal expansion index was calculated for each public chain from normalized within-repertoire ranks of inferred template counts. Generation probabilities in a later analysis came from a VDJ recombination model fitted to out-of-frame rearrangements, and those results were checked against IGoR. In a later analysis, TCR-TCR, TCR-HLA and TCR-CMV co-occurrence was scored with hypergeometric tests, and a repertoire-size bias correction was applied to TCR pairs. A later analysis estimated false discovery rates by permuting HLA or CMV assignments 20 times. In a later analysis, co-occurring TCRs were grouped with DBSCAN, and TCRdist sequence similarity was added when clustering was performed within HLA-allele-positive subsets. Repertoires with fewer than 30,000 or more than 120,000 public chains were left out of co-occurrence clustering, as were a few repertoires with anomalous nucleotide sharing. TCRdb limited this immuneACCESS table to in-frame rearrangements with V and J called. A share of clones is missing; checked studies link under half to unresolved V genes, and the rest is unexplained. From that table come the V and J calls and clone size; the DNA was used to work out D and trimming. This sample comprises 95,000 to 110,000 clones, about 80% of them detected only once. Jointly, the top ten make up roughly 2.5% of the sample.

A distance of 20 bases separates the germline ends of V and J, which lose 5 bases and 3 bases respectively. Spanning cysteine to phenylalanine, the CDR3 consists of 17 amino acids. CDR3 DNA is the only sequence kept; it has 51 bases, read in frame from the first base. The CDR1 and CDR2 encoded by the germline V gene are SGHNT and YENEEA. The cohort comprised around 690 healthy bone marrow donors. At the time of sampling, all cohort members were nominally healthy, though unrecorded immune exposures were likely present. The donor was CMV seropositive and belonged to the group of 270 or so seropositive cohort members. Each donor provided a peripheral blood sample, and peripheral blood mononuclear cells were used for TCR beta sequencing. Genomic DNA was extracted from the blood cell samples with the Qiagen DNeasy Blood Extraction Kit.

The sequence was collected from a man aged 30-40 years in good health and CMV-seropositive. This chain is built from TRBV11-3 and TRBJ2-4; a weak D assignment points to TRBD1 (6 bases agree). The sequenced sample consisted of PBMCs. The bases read TGTGCCAGCAGCCCCGATCCCAGGGGACGAGGCAAAAACATTCAGTACTTC. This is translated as CASSPDPRGRGKNIQYF.